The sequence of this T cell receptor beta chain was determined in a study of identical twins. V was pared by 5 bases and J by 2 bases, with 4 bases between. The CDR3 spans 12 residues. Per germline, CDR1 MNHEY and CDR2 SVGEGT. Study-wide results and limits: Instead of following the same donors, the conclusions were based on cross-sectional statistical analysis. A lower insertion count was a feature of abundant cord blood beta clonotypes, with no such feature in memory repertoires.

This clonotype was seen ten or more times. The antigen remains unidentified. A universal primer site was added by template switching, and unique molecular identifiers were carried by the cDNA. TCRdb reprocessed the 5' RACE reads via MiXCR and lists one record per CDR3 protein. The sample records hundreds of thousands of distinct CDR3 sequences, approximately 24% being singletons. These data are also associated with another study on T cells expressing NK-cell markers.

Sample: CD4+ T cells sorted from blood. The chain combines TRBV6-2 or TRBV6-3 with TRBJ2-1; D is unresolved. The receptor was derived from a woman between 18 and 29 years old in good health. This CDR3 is CASSAAYNEQFF. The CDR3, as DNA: TGTGCCAGCAGTGCTGCCTACAATGAGCAGTTCTTC.